Presented here are 14 T cell receptor beta chains from one specimen sequenced in a study of blood T cells in healthy people across ages. A sample-barcoded 5' primer and a J-beta primer mix were used in a second PCR of roughly 7 to 11 cycles. In TCRdb, the 5' RACE reads were re-called with MiXCR into one record per CDR3 protein. The sample holds roughly 1,100,000 distinct CDR3 sequences, 20% to 25% seen once. These data also formed part of another study, on T cells of mothers and their children.

The sequenced material came from blood. These receptors were taken from a girl aged 2-10 years in good health.

CDR3 DNA sequence: TGTGCCAGCAGCCAAGATCTGAGGCCTTCAAAACTGTTTTTT. Encoded protein: CASSQDLRPSKLFF. V usage is TRBV3-1 and J usage is TRBJ1-4; D unresolved. The CDR3 totals 14 residues. From germline, CDR1 is LGHDT and CDR2 YNNKEL (reference sequence). The V and J ends lost 0 bases and 10 bases respectively, with 12 bases between them.

This clonotype came up a few times. This chain uses TRBV7-9 with TRBJ2-7; 8 bases line up with TRBD1. Germline V gives CDR1 SEHNR, CDR2 FQNEAQ (reference sequence). Trimming at V came to 3 bases and at J to 4 bases, leaving 8 bases not matched to a gene. This CDR3 region has 15 residues. The CDR3 protein is CASSFQGANWYEQYF. The CDR3 DNA reads TGTGCCAGCAGCTTTCAGGGGGCTAATTGGTACGAGCAGTACTTC.

This chain connects TRBV7-9 to TRBJ2-5; D gene uncertain. Trimming took off 4 bases at V and 5 bases at J, with 14 bases between the two ends. The CDR3 extends over 14 amino acids. Germline CDR1 reads SEHNR; CDR2 reads FQNEAQ (reference sequence). CDR3 bases: TGTGCCAGCAGCTCTCAAGGGCGGTGGGAGACCCAGTACTTC. Amino acid sequence: CASSSQGRWETQYF.

Only a few counts were recorded for this clonotype. The CDR3 here is CASSQDPGPDGDTEAFF. Here the CDR3 DNA reads TGTGCCAGCAGCCAAGATCCTGGGCCGGATGGGGACACTGAAGCTTTCTTT. The rearrangement uses TRBV3-1 and TRBJ1-1; D is ambiguous. The germline V gene has CDR1 LGHDT and CDR2 YNNKEL (reference sequence). The CDR3 contains 17 residues. V lost 0 bases to trimming and J lost 3 bases, with 17 bases between them.

The CDR3 reads CASSLDRAKQYF. The CDR3 nucleotides read TGTGCCAGCAGTTTAGACAGGGCTAAGCAGTACTTC. V usage is TRBV28 and J usage is TRBJ2-7; 7 positions agree with TRBD1. Losses at the gene ends were 2 bases for V and 8 bases for J; bases not matched to a gene: 3. CDR3 length equals 12 residues. Germline assignment: CDR1 MDHEN and CDR2 SYDVKM.

This chain joins TRBV29-1 and TRBJ2-5; D possibly corresponds to TRBD2 (7 bases). The V end lost 0 bases, the J end lost 5 bases, and 16 bases lay between the germline ends. Germline V gene data show CDR1 as SQVTM and CDR2 as ANQGSEA. The length of the CDR3 is 15 residues. CDR3 sequence reads: CSVEDLWGRGETQYF. The CDR3 coding sequence is TGCAGCGTTGAAGATCTTTGGGGGAGGGGGGAGACCCAGTACTTC.

The V gene is TRBV29-1, the J gene TRBJ2-7, with 10 bases that match TRBD2. The CDR3 is 14 residues long. Trimming removed 4 bases from V and 7 bases from J; junction bases left unmatched: 10. Germline V CDR1 and CDR2: SQVTM, ANQGSEA. CDR3 coding DNA: TGCAGCGTTGGTTGGGCTAGCGGGAGCCGTGAGCAGTACTTC. Translated, it gives CSVGWASGSREQYF.

The sample holds a few counts of this clonotype. The chain uses TRBV20-1 and TRBJ1-1; D not certain. From germline, CDR1 is DFQATT and CDR2 SNEGSKA (reference sequence). V shed 3 bases and J shed 7 bases, with 12 bases lying between them. There are 12 residues in the CDR3. This CDR3 reads CSASGVNDEAFF. CDR3 bases: TGCAGTGCTAGCGGGGTTAACGATGAAGCTTTCTTT.

In its sample, this clonotype was seen a few times. This chain uses TRBV4-3 with TRBJ2-5; tentative D call: TRBD2 (6 bases). The J call is in doubt because the DNA end fits TRBJ2-7 better. Germline CDR1 is LGHNA and CDR2 is YSLEER. This CDR3 region has 15 residues. The chain's CDR3 is CASSQGLFGGLEQYF. Here the CDR3 DNA reads TGCGCCAGCAGCCAAGGACTCTTCGGGGGTCTCGAGCAGTACTTC.

This chain connects TRBV6-1 to TRBJ2-5; no reliable D call. The CDR3 spans 14 residues. V shed 1 base and J shed 1 base, with 7 bases lying between them. CDR1 is MNHNS and CDR2 is SASEGT in the germline V gene. The CDR3 DNA is TGTGCCAGCAGTGAAGGGGCAGTCCAAGAGACCCAGTACTTC. Its protein product is CASSEGAVQETQYF.

This chain joins TRBV7-6 and TRBJ2-5; tentatively, D is TRBD1 (5 bases). The DNA end is a closer match to TRBJ2-1, so the J assignment may be wrong. Germline CDR1 and CDR2: SGHVS and FNYEAQ. The CDR3 covers 15 residues. The CDR3: CASSLELSGYNEQFF. Here the CDR3 DNA reads TGTGCCAGCAGCTTAGAGCTCTCAGGGTACAATGAGCAGTTCTTC.

The chain combines TRBV7-6 with TRBJ2-5; D might be TRBD2 (5 bases). The J call is doubtful: the DNA matches TRBJ2-7 better. The germline V gene encodes CDR1 SGHVS and CDR2 FNYEAQ. This CDR3 is built from 15 residues. The CDR3 protein is CASSPPLYEGYEQYF. The CDR3, as DNA: TGTGCCAGCAGCCCCCCCCTCTACGAGGGCTACGAGCAGTACTTC.

This clonotype appeared many times. The genes are TRBV5-1 and TRBJ1-6; D remains unclear. Looked up from germline, CDR1 is SGHRS and CDR2 is YFSETQ. V shed 4 bases and J shed 11 bases, with 25 bases lying between them. The CDR3 sequence is 17 residues long. The CDR3, as DNA: TGCGCCAGCAGCCCGGACGGGATAGGTTCGGGAGAGACACCCCTCCACTTT. This sequence encodes CASSPDGIGSGETPLHF.

This clonotype was detected only a few times. The V and J genes are TRBV7-6 and TRBJ2-5, with D uncertain. The V and J ends lost 5 bases and 5 bases respectively, with 12 bases between them. The CDR3 runs 13 residues. CDR1 is SGHVS, CDR2 FNYEAQ, per germline. The CDR3 bases are TGTGCCAGCAGCCCCCTAGTGAGGGAGACCCAGTACTTC. It yields the protein CASSPLVRETQYF.